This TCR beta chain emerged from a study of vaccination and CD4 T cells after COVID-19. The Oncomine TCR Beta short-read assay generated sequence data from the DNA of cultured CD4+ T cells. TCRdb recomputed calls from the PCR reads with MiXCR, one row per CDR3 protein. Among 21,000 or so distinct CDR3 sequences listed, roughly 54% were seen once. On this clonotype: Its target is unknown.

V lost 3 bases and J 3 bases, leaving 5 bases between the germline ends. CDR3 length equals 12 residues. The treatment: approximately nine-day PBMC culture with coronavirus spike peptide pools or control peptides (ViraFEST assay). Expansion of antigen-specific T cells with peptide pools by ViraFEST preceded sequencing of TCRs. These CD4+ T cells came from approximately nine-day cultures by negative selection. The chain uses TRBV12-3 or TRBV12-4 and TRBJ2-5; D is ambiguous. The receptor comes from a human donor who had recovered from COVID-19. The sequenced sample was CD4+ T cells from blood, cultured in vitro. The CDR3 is CASSFTEETQYF. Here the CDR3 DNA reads TGTGCCAGCAGTTTTACAGAAGAGACCCAGTACTTC.